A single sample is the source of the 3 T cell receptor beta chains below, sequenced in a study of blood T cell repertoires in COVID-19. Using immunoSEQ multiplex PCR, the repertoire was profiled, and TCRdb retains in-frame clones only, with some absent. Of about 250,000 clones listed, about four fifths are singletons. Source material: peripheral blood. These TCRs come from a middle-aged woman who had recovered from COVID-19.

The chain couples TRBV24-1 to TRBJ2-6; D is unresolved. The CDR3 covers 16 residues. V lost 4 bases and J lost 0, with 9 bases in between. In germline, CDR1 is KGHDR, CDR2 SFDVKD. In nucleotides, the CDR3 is TGTGCCACCAGTGACCCCACTGTCTCTGGGGCCAACGTCCTGACTTTC. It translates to CATSDPTVSGANVLTF.

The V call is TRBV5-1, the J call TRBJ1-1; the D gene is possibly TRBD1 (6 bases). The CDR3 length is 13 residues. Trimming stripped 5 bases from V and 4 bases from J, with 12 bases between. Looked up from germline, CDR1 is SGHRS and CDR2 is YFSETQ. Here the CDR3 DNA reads TGCGCCAGCAGTCGGGCAGGGGTCACTGAAGCTTTCTTT. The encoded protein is CASSRAGVTEAFF.

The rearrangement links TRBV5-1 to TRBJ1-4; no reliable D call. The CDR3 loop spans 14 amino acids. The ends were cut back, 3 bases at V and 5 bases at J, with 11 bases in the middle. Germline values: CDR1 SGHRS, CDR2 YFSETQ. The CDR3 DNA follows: TGCGCCAGCAGCTCGGCAGTCAGGAATGAAAAACTGTTTTTT. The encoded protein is CASSSAVRNEKLFF.